The clone carrying this TCR beta chain has a count of ten or more. Its target is not known. With 6 bases clipped from V and 4 bases from J, the junction kept 4 bases outside the gene matches. CDR1 and CDR2 (germline): SGHVS, FQNEAQ. The CDR3 has 16 residues. This sample was taken from a study of early T cells in non-severe SARS-CoV-2 infection. Background on the study: Chains were unpaired, as sequencing was done on bulk RNA from unsorted whole blood.

Unique molecular identifiers were added to individual cDNA molecules. Using its own MiXCR run on the 5' RACE reads, TCRdb lists one record per CDR3 protein. The table has 70,000 to 75,000 distinct CDR3 sequences, roughly 12% seen once; the top ten hold about 4.2%. Study-wide results and limits: Matching results from VDJdb favored anti-spike CD8 responses, leaving private and CD4 specificities undetected.

Sequenced material: whole blood. The chain uses TRBV7-8 and TRBJ2-1, with 15 nucleotides matching TRBD2. This clonotype was obtained from an adult who was a healthcare worker with PCR-confirmed SARS-CoV-2 infection or an uninfected control (not recorded which). CDR3 coding DNA: TGTGCCAGCAGGGGACTAGCGGGGGGCTCTTACAATGAGCAGTTCTTC. Its translation is CASRGLAGGSYNEQFF.